The present T cell receptor beta chain was sequenced within a study of blood T cells in healthy people across ages. Study findings and constraints: Estimates drawn from one million T cells were deemed to understate diversity. Roughly linear declines in TCR beta diversity per million T cells occurred with age.

A second PCR, run for about 7 to 11 cycles, used a sample-barcoded 5' primer plus a J-beta primer mix. In TCRdb, the 5' RACE reads were re-called with MiXCR into one record per CDR3 protein. The data hold about 800,000 distinct CDR3 sequences, with 20% to 25% observed a single time. Trimming took off 4 bases at V and 2 bases at J, with 15 bases between the two ends. The CDR3 runs 16 residues. Germline loops: CDR1 SNHLY, CDR2 FYNNEI. To note about this clonotype: Its antigen remains unidentified.

This sample also belongs to another study, concerning T cells of mothers and their children.

The sequenced material came from blood. The chain combines TRBV2 with TRBJ2-1; D may be TRBD2 (6 bases). The TCR originated in a boy aged 5-17 years in good health. As DNA, the CDR3 is TGTGCCAGCAGTGTACGGGCCGGGGGAACCTACAATGAGCAGTTCTTC. It is translated as CASSVRAGGTYNEQFF.